Listed here are 10 T cell receptor beta chains from one sample, sequenced in a study of T cell repertoires in cytomegalovirus infection. TCRdb fed the reads into MiXCR, producing one record per CDR3 protein. The data hold around 100,000 distinct CDR3 sequences, with over 9.5% observed a single time. Their cognate antigens are unknown. The sample consisted of PBMCs, sequenced either directly or after in vitro stimulation (not recorded which). All receptors derive from a human donor in good health (CMV status not recorded). Some clones in this sample may be carry-over from other donors' samples.

This clonotype was detected a few times. The chain is built from TRBV12-5 and TRBJ1-2; unclear D gene. Trimming left V 5 bases short and J 5 bases short, with 15 bases between. CDR3 length equals 14 residues. CDR1 is LGHNT and CDR2 is FRNRAP in the germline V gene. In DNA form, the CDR3 reads TGTGCTAGTGGTCCCCCCGGGGTGACATATGGCTACACCTTC. Protein sequence: CASGPPGVTYGYTF.

This chain's CDR3 is CASSAGTSNTDTQYF. The CDR3 DNA follows: TGTGCCAGCAGCGCCGGGACTAGCAACACAGATACGCAGTATTTT. This sequence joins TRBV5-4 and TRBJ2-3; TRBD2 matches at 9 bases. The CDR3 is made up of 15 amino acids. V gave up 4 bases and J gave up 2 bases; unmatched junction bases: 5. Germline CDR1 and CDR2: SGHNT and YYREEE (reference sequence).

The sample holds many counts of this clonotype. V gene TRBV6-2 or TRBV6-3 combines with J gene TRBJ2-5; 7 nucleotides line up with TRBD2. Germline loops: CDR1 MNHEY, CDR2 SVGEGT. Unmatched junction bases numbered 12, after V lost 6 bases and J lost 2 bases. CDR3 size: 16 residues. The CDR3 sequence is CASRAVAGLPQETQYF. The CDR3 region has the DNA TGTGCCAGCAGGGCCGTTGCGGGACTACCTCAAGAGACCCAGTACTTC.

V is TRBV12-3 or TRBV12-4 and J is TRBJ2-1; possibly TRBD1 or TRBD2 for D (5 bases each). The length of the CDR3 is 15 residues. V shed 5 bases and J shed 9 bases, with 20 bases lying between them. This chain's CDR3 is CASSTRGGTSSEQFF. The CDR3 bases are TGTGCCAGCAGTACGAGGGGTGGGACGTCGAGTGAGCAGTTCTTC.

This clonotype was detected only a few times. This chain uses TRBV6-2 or TRBV6-3 with TRBJ2-7; 13 nucleotides line up with TRBD2. Germline loops: CDR1 MNHEY, CDR2 SVGEGT. The CDR3 is 16 amino acids. Unmatched junction bases numbered 5, after V lost 0 bases and J lost 6 bases. The DNA for the CDR3 is TGTGCCAGCAGTTACTCGATGGGACTAGCGGGACGCGAGCAGTACGTC. As protein: CASSYSMGLAGREQYV.

This clonotype appeared a few times. The V and J genes are TRBV7-9 and TRBJ1-1; TRBD1 is a possible D gene (5 bases). Germline V gene data show CDR1 as SEHNR and CDR2 as FQNEAQ (reference sequence). V lost 1 base to trimming and J lost 0 bases, with 15 bases between them. There are 17 residues in the CDR3. CDR3: CASSLGSGTFMNTEAFF. For the CDR3, the DNA is TGTGCCAGCAGCTTAGGCTCAGGGACGTTCATGAACACTGAAGCTTTCTTT.

This clonotype was counted only a few times. The chain links TRBV19 to TRBJ1-2; a possible D gene is TRBD1 (5 bases). Germline loops: CDR1 LNHDA, CDR2 SQIVND (reference sequence). V lost 11 bases and J lost 5, with 21 bases in between. This CDR3 comprises 14 residues. The CDR3 loop reads CAASSGAETYGYTF. Here the CDR3 DNA reads TGTGCCGCCAGTAGCGGGGCAGAGACTTATGGCTACACCTTC.

The chain uses TRBV23-1 and TRBJ2-7; 8 nucleotides line up with TRBD2. TRBV23-1 is identified as an open reading frame with a role that is uncertain. The junction had 10 bases not matched to a gene; V was cut back by 6 bases and J by 3 bases. This CDR3 region has 15 residues. Here the CDR3 DNA reads TGCGCCAGCAGACTGAATGGACTAGCCAACTACGAGCAGTACGTC. This encodes CASRLNGLANYEQYV.

The rearrangement links TRBV29-1 to TRBJ2-3; 7 nucleotides agree with TRBD2. Losses at the gene ends were 4 bases for V and 0 bases for J; bases not matched to a gene: 7. From germline, CDR1 is SQVTM and CDR2 ANQGSEA. The CDR3 spans 15 residues. The CDR3 region is CSVVGSAGSTDTQYF. The CDR3 DNA follows: TGCAGCGTTGTCGGTTCAGCGGGAAGCACAGATACGCAGTATTTT.

This clonotype was picked up a small number of times. The CDR3 region has the DNA TGTGCCAGCAGTATCGACAGGGGGCAAACTGAAGCTTTCTTT. It encodes CASSIDRGQTEAFF. The chain joins TRBV6-1 to TRBJ1-1, with TRBD1 matching 10 bases. CDR1 and CDR2 (germline): MNHNS, SASEGT. V lost 5 bases to trimming and J lost 5 bases; unmatched junction nucleotides: 5. This CDR3 contains 14 residues.